These 25 T cell receptor beta chains were all obtained from the same sample, sequenced in a study of shared clonotypes between healthy human individuals. Sequenced by immunoSEQ multiplex PCR; TCRdb stores in-frame clones only, minus some. This sample carries about 600,000 clones, roughly four fifths of them seen once, and the ten largest clones take around 12%. The source material was PBMCs. The receptors were sampled from a woman aged 40 to 50 in good health. Some clones in this sample may be carry-over from other donors' samples.

In its sample, this clone was seen many times. The rearrangement uses TRBV19 and TRBJ2-5; a weak D match, TRBD1 (5 bases). The CDR3 is 16 residues long. The germline CDR1 and CDR2 sequences are LNHDA and SQIVND (reference sequence). Trimming removed 3 bases at V and 2 bases at J, with 16 bases between. The CDR3 protein is CASSIVGATPQETQYF. The CDR3 coding sequence is TGTGCCAGTAGTATTGTAGGGGCTACACCGCAAGAGACCCAGTACTTC.

The chain employs TRBV28 and TRBJ1-1, with TRBD1 matching 10 bases. V dropped 4 bases and J dropped 6; count of bases not matched to a gene: 8. Germline CDR1 and CDR2: MDHEN and SYDVKM. This CDR3 spans 15 amino acids. The CDR3 coding sequence is TGTGCCAGCAGTTGGACAGGGGGTAATCGAGCTGAAGCTTTCTTT. Its translation: CASSWTGGNRAEAFF. The full variable domain, in which reference TRBV28 and TRBJ1-1 provide the parts outside the CDR3, is DVKVTQSSRYLVKRTGEKVFLECVQDMDHENMFWYRQDPGLGLRLIYFSYDVKMKEKGDIPEGYSVSREKKERFSLILESASTNQTSMYLCASSWTGGNRAEAFFGQGTRLTVV.

This clone has more than one count but fewer than ten. The J gene is TRBJ2-1, the V gene TRBV29-1; TRBD2 matches at 7 bases. Germline CDR1 reads SQVTM; CDR2 reads ANQGSEA. The J segment lost 7 bases and the V segment lost 2 bases, leaving 8 bases of the junction unmatched. The CDR3 is 14 residues long. Here the CDR3 reads CSVEQGGLRNEQFF. The DNA of the CDR3 is TGCAGCGTTGAACAGGGAGGGCTCCGGAATGAGCAGTTCTTC.

The chain links TRBV19 to TRBJ2-5; 11 positions agree with TRBD2. Germline CDR1 LNHDA, CDR2 SQIVND (reference sequence). J gave up 1 base and V 9 bases, and 7 bases lay outside the gene matches. The CDR3 has 15 amino acids. The CDR3 coding sequence is TGTGCCAGCAAGAGGACTAGCGGGCCCCAAGAGACCCAGTACTTC. Encoded protein: CASKRTSGPQETQYF.

The chain recombines TRBV10-3 with TRBJ2-6, with 8 bases that match TRBD2. The CDR3 has 16 amino acids. With 7 bases clipped from V and 1 base from J, the junction kept 6 bases outside the gene matches. Per germline, CDR1 ENHRY and CDR2 SYGVKD. The CDR3 nucleotides read TGTGCCATCACGGGGGCGGGAGGATCTGGGGCCAACGTCCTGACTTTC. This codes for CAITGAGGSGANVLTF.

The rearrangement joins TRBV6-5 to TRBJ1-2; D call uncertain. V dropped 5 bases and J dropped 3 bases, with 10 bases sitting between them. The CDR3 covers 13 residues. Germline CDR1 MNHEY, CDR2 SVGAGI. The CDR3 region is CASSPGGHYGYTF. For the CDR3, the DNA is TGTGCCAGCAGTCCCGGTGGACACTATGGCTACACCTTC.

This clone was seen once. V is TRBV30 and J is TRBJ2-7, with TRBD1 matching over 7 bases. This CDR3 has 14 amino acids. Germline V CDR1 and CDR2: GTSNPN, SVGIG (reference sequence). J lost 4 bases, V lost 0 bases, and 6 bases had no gene match. The CDR3 DNA follows: TGTGCCTGGAGTGTGGAGACAGGGCGGTACGAGCAGTACTTC. Its protein product is CAWSVETGRYEQYF.

This clone showed up just once. The chain links TRBV5-1 to TRBJ2-5; TRBD1 agrees at 9 bases. This CDR3 region has 13 residues. J was trimmed by 5 bases and V by 4 bases; bases with no gene match: 3. Germline V gene sequence: CDR1 SGHRS, CDR2 YFSETQ. Here the CDR3 DNA reads TGCGCCAGCAGCGTCGGACAGGGGGAGACCCAGTACTTC. This encodes CASSVGQGETQYF.

V gene TRBV9 combines with J gene TRBJ1-4, with TRBD1 matching 9 bases. J lost 5 bases, V lost 0 bases, and 8 bases had no gene match. Germline V CDR1 and CDR2: SGDLS, YYNGEE. This CDR3 spans 17 amino acids. The CDR3 protein is CASSVAPGGTGNEKLFF. The CDR3 DNA sequence: TGTGCCAGCAGCGTAGCTCCCGGCGGGACAGGGAATGAAAAACTGTTTTTT.

The rearrangement links TRBV28 to TRBJ1-4; D is uncertain. Germline V CDR1 and CDR2: MDHEN, SYDVKM. The CDR3 loop spans 12 amino acids. V lost 1 base and J lost 10, with 7 bases in between. DNA of the CDR3: TGTGCCAGCAGTTTATCCCAAGGAAAACTGTTTTTT. Translation: CASSLSQGKLFF.

This clone was detected only a few times. The CDR3 coding sequence is TGTGCCAGCAGCAGTCGTCGGGGCACTGAAGCTTTCTTT. This encodes CASSSRRGTEAFF. This chain joins TRBV7-9 and TRBJ1-1; D unresolved. CDR1 and CDR2 from the germline V gene are SEHNR and FQNEAQ (reference sequence). The length of the CDR3 is 13 residues. Deletions cut 5 bases from V and 4 bases from J, with 11 bases between. Based on the CDR3 plus reference TRBV7-9 and TRBJ1-1, the full variable domain is DTGVSQNPRHKITKRGQNVTFRCDPISEHNRLYWYRQTLGQGPEFLTYFQNEAQLEKSRLLSDRFSAERPKGSFSTLEIQRTEQGDSAMYLCASSSRRGTEAFFGQGTRLTVV.

This chain joins TRBV29-1 and TRBJ2-1, with D possibly matching TRBD2 (6 bases). Per the germline V gene, CDR1 is SQVTM and CDR2 is ANQGSEA. The V end was cut by 3 bases, the J end by 9 bases, with 9 bases between. CDR3 length: 11 amino acids. The CDR3: CSVEGEAEQFF. CDR3 coding DNA: TGCAGCGTTGAGGGGGAGGCTGAGCAGTTCTTC.

This clone has more than one count but fewer than ten. J is TRBJ1-5 and V is TRBV10-3, with TRBD1 matching over 7 bases. Unmatched junction bases numbered 13, after V lost 5 bases and J lost 0 bases. Germline values: CDR1 ENHRY, CDR2 SYGVKD. This CDR3 region has 18 residues. For the CDR3, the DNA is TGTGCCATCAGTAACAGGGGTGGGACGAAATATAGCAATCAGCCCCAGCATTTT. This encodes CAISNRGGTKYSNQPQHF.

This sequence joins TRBV19 and TRBJ1-5; 7 bases are a match to TRBD1. V lost 3 bases and J lost 2; bases outside the gene matches: 1. This CDR3 is built from 14 residues. CDR1 and CDR2 (germline): LNHDA, SQIVND (reference sequence). Written as DNA, the CDR3 is TGTGCCAGTAGTATCGACAGGGGCAATCAGCCCCAGCATTTT. This gives the protein CASSIDRGNQPQHF.

In regard to this clone: Other DNA sequences in this specimen translate into the identical CDR3. This chain uses TRBV27 with TRBJ2-7; 8 bases fit TRBD2. The CDR3 spans 13 residues. V gave up 6 bases and J gave up 1 base; unmatched junction bases: 2. CDR1 and CDR2 from the germline V gene are MNHEY and SMNVEV (reference sequence). The CDR3, as DNA: TGTGCCAGCAGCAGCGGGAGATCCTACGAGCAGTACTTC. It codes for CASSSGRSYEQYF.

J is TRBJ2-5 and V is TRBV11-1; TRBD2 agrees at 7 bases. This CDR3 has 16 residues. Germline-derived CDR1 and CDR2 are SGHAT and FQDESV (reference sequence). After removal of 1 base from V and 5 bases from J, the junction contained 10 bases not matched to a gene. CDR3 sequence (DNA): TGTGCCAGCAGCTTAGGAAGTCAGCGGGGCCGCGAGACCCAGTACTTC. Protein sequence: CASSLGSQRGRETQYF.

V is TRBV14 and J is TRBJ1-1; no clear D. The V end was cut by 1 base, the J end by 5 bases, with 20 bases between. Germline CDR1 and CDR2: SGHDN and FVKESK. The CDR3 is 17 amino acids. CDR3: CASSQVCGPPMGTEAFF. In nucleotides, the CDR3 is TGTGCCAGCAGCCAAGTGTGTGGTCCTCCTATGGGGACTGAAGCTTTCTTT.

The V call is TRBV14, the J call TRBJ1-2; unclear D gene. CDR3 length: 13 amino acids. Germline V gives CDR1 SGHDN, CDR2 FVKESK. Trimming took off 1 base at V and 4 bases at J, with 7 bases between the two ends. The CDR3 region is CASSQGSGYGYTF. In DNA, the CDR3 is TGTGCCAGCAGCCAAGGTTCGGGCTATGGCTACACCTTC.

V usage is TRBV5-6 and J usage is TRBJ1-5; D uncertain. From germline, CDR1 is SGHDT and CDR2 YYEEEE. The CDR3 is 14 residues long. V gave up 2 bases and J gave up 7 bases, with 13 bases separating them. CDR3 sequence (DNA): TGTGCCAGCAGCTTTTTTGGGTCGCGGCAGCCCCAGCATTTT. Translated: CASSFFGSRQPQHF.

The table lists this clone with a count of one. V usage is TRBV2 and J usage is TRBJ2-1; D may be TRBD1 (6 bases). There are 16 residues in the CDR3. V was pared by 2 bases and J by 8 bases, with 19 bases between. Germline CDR1 is SNHLY and CDR2 is FYNNEI. Here the CDR3 reads CASSESDSPLGDEQFF. The CDR3 region has the DNA TGTGCCAGCAGTGAATCGGACAGCCCGTTAGGGGATGAGCAGTTCTTC. Full variable domain (outside the CDR3, taken from reference TRBV2 and TRBJ2-1): EPEVTQTPSHQVTQMGQEVILRCVPISNHLYFYWYRQILGQKVEFLVSFYNNEISEKSEIFDDQFSVERPDGSNFTLKIRSTKLEDSAMYFCASSESDSPLGDEQFFGPGTRLTVL.

This clone was picked up many times. This CDR3 reads CASSLGGNSPLHF. The CDR3 DNA follows: TGTGCCAGCAGCTTAGGCGGTAATTCACCCCTCCACTTT. V and J are TRBV11-3 and TRBJ1-6; D remains unclear. Germline V CDR1 and CDR2: SGHNT, YENEEA. V lost 1 base and J 6 bases, leaving 4 bases between the germline ends. The CDR3 sequence is 13 residues long. Based on the CDR3 plus reference TRBV11-3 and TRBJ1-6, the full variable domain is EAGVVQSPRYKIIEKKQPVAFWCNPISGHNTLYWYLQNLGQGPELLIRYENEEAVDDSQLPKDRFSAERLKGVDSTLKIQPAELGDSAVYLCASSLGGNSPLHFGNGTRLTVT.

V and J are TRBV2 and TRBJ1-4, with a possible D match to TRBD1 (6 bases). The V gene's germline CDR1 is SNHLY and CDR2 FYNNEI. Trimming shortened V by 6 bases and J by 7 bases, and 15 bases separated the two germline ends. The CDR3 extends over 14 amino acids. The chain's CDR3 is CASRSGDTAEKLFF. The CDR3 DNA follows: TGTGCCAGCAGGTCAGGGGATACGGCTGAAAAACTGTTTTTT.

The rearrangement links TRBV4-1 to TRBJ2-7; 9 bases map to TRBD2. CDR1 MGHRA and CDR2 YSYEKL come from the germline V gene. After removal of 6 bases from V and 2 bases from J, the junction contained 8 bases not matched to a gene. The CDR3 consists of 15 residues. The CDR3 is CASSNIPSGTYEQYF. The CDR3 DNA is TGCGCCAGCAGTAATATCCCTAGCGGGACCTACGAGCAGTACTTC.

The chain links TRBV2 to TRBJ1-1; D is undetermined. The germline V and J ends were trimmed by 0 bases and 6 bases, with 14 bases remaining between them. CDR3 length equals 15 residues. Germline V lookup: CDR1 SNHLY, CDR2 FYNNEI. The CDR3 coding sequence is TGTGCCAGCAGTGAAGCGCTGGGCCACCGGGCTGAAGCTTTCTTT. Its translation is CASSEALGHRAEAFF.

The chain uses TRBV19 and TRBJ2-7; 15 nucleotides match TRBD2. There are 17 residues in the CDR3. The germline V gene has CDR1 LNHDA and CDR2 SQIVND (reference sequence). V shed 5 bases and J 5 bases; nucleotides not matched to a gene: 10. This CDR3 reads CASSSWTSGRAFDEQYF. DNA of the CDR3: TGTGCCAGTAGTTCCTGGACTAGCGGGAGGGCCTTCGACGAGCAGTACTTC.